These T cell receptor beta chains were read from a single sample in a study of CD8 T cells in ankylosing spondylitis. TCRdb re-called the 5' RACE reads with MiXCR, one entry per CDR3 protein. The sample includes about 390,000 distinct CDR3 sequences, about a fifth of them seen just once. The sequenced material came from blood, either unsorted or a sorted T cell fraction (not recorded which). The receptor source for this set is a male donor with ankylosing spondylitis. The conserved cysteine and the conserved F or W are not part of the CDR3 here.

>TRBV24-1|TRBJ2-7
ATEGPAPLIYEQY
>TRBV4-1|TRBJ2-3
ASSQVGVNTDTQY
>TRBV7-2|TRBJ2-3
ASSLPAGGSADTQY
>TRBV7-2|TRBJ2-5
ASSLQGYQETQY
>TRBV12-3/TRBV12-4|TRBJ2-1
ASTYATDSLQF
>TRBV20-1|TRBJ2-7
SAGRTDYEQY
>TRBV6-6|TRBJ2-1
ASSYRHEQF
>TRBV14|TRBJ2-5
ASSRPGQETQY
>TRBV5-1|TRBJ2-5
ASSEGTVQETQY
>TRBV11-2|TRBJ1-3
ASSLHDRGQAAGSSIY
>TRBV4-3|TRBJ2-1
ASSQEAVAGGHSYNEQF
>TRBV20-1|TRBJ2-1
SARDVGLAGGEGNEQF
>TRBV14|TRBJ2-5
ASSQDLLAEY
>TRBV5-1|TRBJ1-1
ASSGQTGGTEAF
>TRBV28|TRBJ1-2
ASSLRSGQPAGDYGYT
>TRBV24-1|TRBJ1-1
ATREQGAGEAF
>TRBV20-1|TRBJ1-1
SAPTFGNTEAF
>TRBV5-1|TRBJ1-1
ASSLRQGNTEAF
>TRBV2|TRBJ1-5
ASSIWDRDNQPQH
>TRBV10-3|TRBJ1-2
AISESGAPRYYGYT
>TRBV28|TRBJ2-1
ASSQPGLAGRHEQF
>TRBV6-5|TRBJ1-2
ASSYVGRGLKPNYGYT
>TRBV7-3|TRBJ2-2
ASSPLEANTGELF
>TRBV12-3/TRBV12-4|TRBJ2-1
ASLQGSLYNEQF
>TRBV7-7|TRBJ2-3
ASSVLAGAADTQY
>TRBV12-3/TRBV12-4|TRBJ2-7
ASSLEYGTSESSYEQY
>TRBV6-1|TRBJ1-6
ASREAGGGNNSPLH
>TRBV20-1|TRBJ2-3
SARSASGSTDTQY
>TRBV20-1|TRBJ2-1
SARAGSGIYNEQF
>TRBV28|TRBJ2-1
ASITTTGSSSYNEQF
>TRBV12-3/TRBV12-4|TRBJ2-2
ASSFLPGTSHTGELF
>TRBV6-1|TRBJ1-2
ASNRGNDYGYT
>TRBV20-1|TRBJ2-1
SALVGRSIHEQF
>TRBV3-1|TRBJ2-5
ASSQVPGRETQY
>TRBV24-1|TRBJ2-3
ATAASGSTDTQY
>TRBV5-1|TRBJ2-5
ASGWQGEETQY
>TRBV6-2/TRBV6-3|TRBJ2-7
ASSFGTSYEQY
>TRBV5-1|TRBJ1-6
ASSLDLNSPLH
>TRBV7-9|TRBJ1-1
ASSNRDRGRTTEAF
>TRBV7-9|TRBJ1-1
ASRTTGETEAF
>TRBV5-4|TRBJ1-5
ASSSDSQGPQH
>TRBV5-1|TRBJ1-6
ASSSMAGTYNSPLH
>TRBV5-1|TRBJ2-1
ASSLDAGGSYNEQF
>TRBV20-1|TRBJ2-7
SAGYRGLGEQY
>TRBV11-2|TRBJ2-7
ASSQGLAGGNEQY
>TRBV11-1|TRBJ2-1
ASSFGAIRNNEQF